The 32 T cell receptor beta chains reported below all come from one sample, sequenced in a study of blood T cell repertoires in COVID-19. Sequencing used immunoSEQ multiplex PCR; TCRdb keeps in-frame clones, though not all of them. The sample includes approximately 49,000 clones, around nine tenths seen only once; the top ten take 3.5% to 4.5%. Material: peripheral blood. Receptors were obtained from a man aged 50 to 59 with acute or convalescent COVID-19.

The chain carries TRBV18 and TRBJ2-7; TRBD2 matches at 9 bases. With V trimmed by 2 bases and J by 5 bases, 7 bases remained unmatched. Per the germline V gene, CDR1 is KGHSH and CDR2 is LQKENI. The CDR3 extends over 15 amino acids. The CDR3 loop reads CASSPVASGMNEQYF. Written as DNA, the CDR3 is TGTGCCAGCTCACCAGTGGCTAGCGGGATGAACGAGCAGTACTTC. The complete variable domain, with remaining parts taken from reference TRBV18 and TRBJ2-7, reads NAGVMQNPRHLVRRRGQEARLRCSPMKGHSHVYWYRQLPEEGLKFMVYLQKENIIDESGMPKERFSAEFPKEGPSILRIQQVVRGDSAAYFCASSPVASGMNEQYFGPGTRLTVT.

The CDR3 region is CASSLGAVSTDTQYF. The CDR3 nucleotides read TGTGCCAGCAGCTTAGGGGCGGTAAGCACAGATACGCAGTATTTT. This rearrangement joins TRBV13 to TRBJ2-3, with D uncertain. Trimming pared 0 bases from V and 0 bases from J, leaving 7 bases between. The CDR3 is 15 residues long. Germline V lookup: CDR1 PRHDT, CDR2 FYEKMQ (reference sequence).

The rearrangement uses TRBV15 and TRBJ2-7; possible D gene TRBD1, 7 bases. Trimming left V 1 base short and J 1 base short, with 11 bases between. The CDR3 runs to 15 residues. CDR1 is LNHNV and CDR2 is YYDKDF in the germline V gene (reference sequence). The CDR3 region has the DNA TGTGCCACCAGCAGAGGGGCGGGACAGTCCTACGAGCAGTACTTC. It codes for CATSRGAGQSYEQYF. The complete variable domain, with remaining parts taken from reference TRBV15 and TRBJ2-7, reads DAMVIQNPRYQVTQFGKPVTLSCSQTLNHNVMYWYQQKSSQAPKLLFHYYDKDFNNEADTPDNFQSRRPNTSFCFLDIRSPGLGDTAMYLCATSRGAGQSYEQYFGPGTRLTVT.

V and J are TRBV25-1 and TRBJ1-2; TRBD1 matches 9 bases. The CDR3 loop spans 15 amino acids. Germline CDR1 reads MGHDK; CDR2 reads SYGVNS. The junction had 9 bases not matched to a gene; V was cut back by 4 bases and J by 6 bases. CDR3 residues: CASSAPAGTGHGYTF. CDR3 DNA: TGTGCCAGCAGTGCACCGGCCGGGACAGGGCATGGCTACACCTTC.

The chain uses TRBV7-3 and TRBJ1-1; D is possibly TRBD1 (6 bases). V gave up 5 bases and J gave up 4 bases, with 14 bases separating them. CDR3 length: 14 amino acids. Germline CDR1 is SGHTA and CDR2 is FQGTGA. CDR3 sequence: CASSPQGEGTEAFF. CDR3 bases: TGTGCCAGCAGCCCACAGGGTGAGGGCACTGAAGCTTTCTTT.

CDR3 sequence reads: CASSRKDRGGQPQHF. The CDR3 nucleotides are TGTGCCAGCAGCCGAAAAGACAGGGGGGGTCAGCCCCAGCATTTT. This sequence joins TRBV13 and TRBJ1-5; the match to TRBD1 covers 9 bases. Trimming took 5 bases from V and 6 from J; bases not matched to a gene: 8. This CDR3 spans 15 amino acids. CDR1 is PRHDT and CDR2 is FYEKMQ in the germline V gene (reference sequence).

The rearrangement joins TRBV19 to TRBJ2-3, with 7 bases matching TRBD1. Unmatched junction bases numbered 4, after V lost 1 base and J lost 3 bases. This CDR3 spans 15 amino acids. Germline-derived CDR1 and CDR2 are LNHDA and SQIVND (reference sequence). CDR3: CASSIGQGSTDTQYF. The CDR3 coding sequence is TGTGCCAGTAGTATAGGACAGGGTTCGACAGATACGCAGTATTTT.

The chain is built from TRBV6-1 and TRBJ1-2; the D is unclear. V was cut by 3 bases and J by 4 bases, with 12 bases left in between. This CDR3 comprises 14 residues. The germline V gene encodes CDR1 MNHNS and CDR2 SASEGT. Here the CDR3 DNA reads TGTGCCAGCAGTGACAGGTCGCCGAGCTATGGCTACACCTTC. Translating it yields CASSDRSPSYGYTF.

The gene calls are TRBV3-1 (or the pseudogene TRBV3-2) and TRBJ2-1; 9 bases are shared with TRBD2. Germline CDR1 reads LGHDT; CDR2 reads YNNKEL (reference sequence). The ends lost 1 base at V and 6 bases at J; junction bases unmatched: 7. The CDR3 has 16 amino acids. The CDR3 loop reads CASSQGLAGTPNEQFF. DNA for the CDR3: TGTGCCAGCAGCCAAGGGCTAGCGGGAACTCCCAATGAGCAGTTCTTC.

This clone was found once. V is TRBV10-1 and J is TRBJ1-6; D possibly corresponds to TRBD1 (6 bases). Trimming pared 8 bases from V and 5 bases from J, leaving 13 bases between. Germline values: CDR1 WNHNN, CDR2 SYGVQD (reference sequence). This CDR3 has 14 residues. For the CDR3, the DNA is TGCGCCAGCTCAAGAGGGGGTAATAATTCACCCCTCCACTTT. Translating it yields CASSRGGNNSPLHF.

This clone has just a few counts. The rearrangement joins TRBV7-9 to TRBJ1-2, with D uncertain. Germline assignment: CDR1 SEHNR and CDR2 FQNEAQ (reference sequence). This CDR3 region has 12 residues. V lost 1 base and J lost 6, with 6 bases in between. CDR3 protein: CASSLGPDGYTF. The CDR3 region has the DNA TGTGCCAGCAGCTTAGGTCCCGATGGCTACACCTTC.

The chain uses TRBV6-5 and TRBJ2-5; TRBD1 matches at 9 bases. The trim removed 6 bases at V and 6 bases at J, leaving 5 bases unmatched. The CDR3 is 13 residues long. Germline V gene sequence: CDR1 MNHEY, CDR2 SVGAGI. The CDR3 DNA follows: TGTGCCAGCAGCACAGGGGGCTTGAAGACCCAGTACTTC. It is translated as CASSTGGLKTQYF.

The chain combines TRBV4-1 with TRBJ2-7; 7 bases are a match to TRBD2. Per the germline V gene, CDR1 is MGHRA and CDR2 is YSYEKL. J lost 2 bases, V lost 0 bases, and 4 bases had no gene match. The CDR3 is 15 amino acids. The CDR3 DNA sequence: TGCGCCAGCAGCCAAGATTTGCGGGGGACCTACGAGCAGTACTTC. This gives the protein CASSQDLRGTYEQYF.

The genes are TRBV27 and TRBJ1-2; a weak D match, TRBD1 (5 bases). This CDR3 is built from 15 residues. From germline, CDR1 is MNHEY and CDR2 SMNVEV (reference sequence). V was trimmed by 2 bases and J by 0 bases, leaving 10 bases between them. The CDR3 DNA is TGTGCCAGCAGTTTACAGGAGGGGACTAACTATGGCTACACCTTC. As protein: CASSLQEGTNYGYTF.

The gene calls are TRBV7-2 and TRBJ2-2, with D perhaps TRBD2 (5 bases). Trimming shortened V by 6 bases and J by 1 base, and 15 bases separated the two germline ends. Per the germline V gene, CDR1 is SGHTA and CDR2 is FQGNSA. CDR3 length equals 16 residues. The CDR3 region is CASRPPLRVNTGELFF. Written as DNA, the CDR3 is TGTGCCAGCAGACCCCCCCTGCGGGTGAACACCGGGGAGCTGTTTTTT.

J is TRBJ1-3 and V is TRBV5-4; D ambiguous. Trimming removed 1 base at V and 2 bases at J, with 10 bases between. Germline lookup yields CDR1 SGHNT and CDR2 YYREEE (reference sequence). The CDR3 spans 15 residues. This CDR3 is CASSLSSVPGNTIYF. For the CDR3, the DNA is TGTGCCAGCAGCTTGTCGTCGGTCCCTGGAAACACCATATATTTT.

J is TRBJ1-6 and V is TRBV20-1; 7 positions agree with TRBD1. The germline V gene encodes CDR1 DFQATT and CDR2 SNEGSKA (reference sequence). This CDR3 is built from 14 residues. With V trimmed by 3 bases and J by 8 bases, 7 bases remained unmatched. In DNA form, the CDR3 reads TGCAGTGCTAGTTGGACAGGAGACGATTCACCCCTCCACTTT. The encoded protein is CSASWTGDDSPLHF.

The gene calls are TRBV11-3 and TRBJ2-3, with 11 bases identical to TRBD1. The CDR3 contains 15 residues. In germline, CDR1 is SGHNT, CDR2 YENEEA. The trim removed 7 bases at V and 4 bases at J, leaving 7 bases unmatched. The DNA for the CDR3 is TGTGCCAGCAACCCGGGACAGGGGGTGTCAGATACGCAGTATTTT. Translating it yields CASNPGQGVSDTQYF.

The V gene is TRBV27, the J gene TRBJ1-3; D is unclear. The CDR3 is 18 amino acids. V was shortened by 4 bases and J by 2 bases, with 21 bases between the two germline ends. Germline lookup yields CDR1 MNHEY and CDR2 SMNVEV (reference sequence). CDR3 nucleotides: TGTGCCAGCAGTTCCCTCCGGGGAGCCCGACGCGCTGGAAACACCATATATTTT. Translated, it gives CASSSLRGARRAGNTIYF.

DNA of the CDR3: TGTGCCAGCAGCCCGGCCTTCCGGGAGGGCACAGATACGCAGTATTTT. Protein product: CASSPAFREGTDTQYF. This chain joins TRBV7-9 and TRBJ2-3, with 7 bases that match TRBD2. CDR1 and CDR2 (germline): SEHNR, FQNEAQ (reference sequence). This CDR3 is 16 amino acids long. V lost 5 bases, J lost 1 base, and 9 bases stayed unmatched. Looking up the rest from reference TRBV7-9 and TRBJ2-3 gives the full variable domain: DTGVSQNPRHKITKRGQNVTFRCDPISEHNRLYWYRQTLGQGPEFLTYFQNEAQLEKSRLLSDRFSAERPKGSFSTLEIQRTEQGDSAMYLCASSPAFREGTDTQYFGPGTRLTVL.

J is TRBJ2-5 and V is TRBV11-3; no definite D call. This CDR3 has 12 amino acids. The germline gives CDR1 SGHNT, CDR2 YENEEA. Trimming removed 1 base from V and 3 bases from J, with 3 bases in between. The CDR3 DNA follows: TGTGCCAGCAGCTTAGCGGAAGAGACCCAGTACTTC. The encoded protein is CASSLAEETQYF.

The rearrangement joins TRBV7-8 to TRBJ1-2, with 8 nucleotides matching TRBD1. The length of the CDR3 is 17 residues. Germline loops: CDR1 SGHVS, CDR2 FQNEAQ. V lost 2 bases, J lost 1 base, and 9 bases stayed unmatched. The CDR3 coding sequence is TGTGCCAGCAGCTTACCTTCAGGGGGCGGGGGTAACTATGGCTACACCTTC. It translates to CASSLPSGGGGNYGYTF.

The V and J genes are TRBV19 and TRBJ2-7, with 8 bases identical to TRBD1. V trimming: 4 bases; J trimming: 2 bases; junction bases outside the gene matches: 10. Germline CDR1 LNHDA, CDR2 SQIVND (reference sequence). This CDR3 contains 16 residues. CDR3 coding DNA: TGTGCCAGTAGTACCGCGACAGGGGCCAGGCCCTACGAGCAGTACTTC. Residues: CASSTATGARPYEQYF.

The chain's CDR3 is CASSLGGQGLSYTF. The CDR3 DNA is TGTGCCAGCAGCTTAGGGGGACAGGGTCTAAGCTACACCTTC. This rearrangement joins TRBV7-2 to TRBJ1-2; TRBD1 matches at 9 bases. V lost 1 base and J lost 9; bases outside the gene matches: 6. Looked up from germline, CDR1 is SGHTA and CDR2 is FQGNSA. This CDR3 has 14 residues.

The gene calls are TRBV5-1 and TRBJ2-3; 8 bases line up with TRBD2. This CDR3 contains 15 residues. Germline assignment: CDR1 SGHRS and CDR2 YFSETQ. Germline trimming cut 4 bases from V and 2 bases from J; bases unmatched to any gene: 6. DNA of the CDR3: TGCGCCAGCAGCGCGAGCGGGGGATACACAGATACGCAGTATTTT. Translating gives CASSASGGYTDTQYF.

This clone was detected a few times. The chain recombines TRBV6-1 with TRBJ2-6, with D possibly matching TRBD1 (6 bases). The CDR3 length is 15 residues. Germline V gene sequence: CDR1 MNHNS, CDR2 SASEGT. V shed 3 bases and J shed 4 bases, with 10 bases lying between them. In DNA form, the CDR3 reads TGTGCCAGCAGTGAGGGGGCATCCGGGGCCAACGTCCTGACTTTC. It encodes CASSEGASGANVLTF.

This chain uses TRBV3-1 (or the pseudogene TRBV3-2) with TRBJ2-7; D not certain. V gave up 4 bases and J gave up 7 bases, with 14 bases separating them. The germline V gene encodes CDR1 LGHDT and CDR2 YNNKEL (reference sequence). The CDR3 contains 13 residues. The CDR3 reads CASSRGAPAEQYF. CDR3 DNA: TGTGCCAGCAGCCGAGGAGCCCCCGCGGAGCAGTACTTC.

The CDR3 sequence: CASSRSDRLLPYNEQFF. The CDR3 nucleotides read TGTGCCAGCAGCCGGTCAGACAGGTTGCTACCCTACAATGAGCAGTTCTTC. The V and J genes are TRBV11-3 and TRBJ2-1; D is possibly TRBD1 (6 bases). The CDR3 loop spans 17 amino acids. Trimming shortened V by 5 bases and J by 2 bases, and 19 bases separated the two germline ends. Germline CDR1 SGHNT, CDR2 YENEEA.

This clone was detected only once. V is TRBV5-6 and J is TRBJ2-1, with 7 bases lining up with TRBD1. CDR3 length: 15 residues. The germline CDR1 and CDR2 sequences are SGHDT and YYEEEE. V lost 4 bases and J lost 1; bases outside the gene matches: 5. CDR3 sequence reads: CASSRGQLSYNEQFF. Here the CDR3 DNA reads TGTGCCAGCAGCAGGGGACAGCTATCCTACAATGAGCAGTTCTTC.

The rearrangement links TRBV25-1 to TRBJ1-6, with D hard to call. V was shortened by 6 bases and J by 8 bases, with 20 bases between the two germline ends. The germline V gene encodes CDR1 MGHDK and CDR2 SYGVNS. CDR3 size: 16 residues. CDR3 sequence (DNA): TGTGCCAGCAGGGCTAACCGGGAGATAGGGCATTCACCCCTCCACTTT. Amino acids: CASRANREIGHSPLHF.

The chain couples TRBV3-1 (or the pseudogene TRBV3-2) to TRBJ1-1; D is possibly TRBD1 (6 bases). The CDR3 length is 15 residues. V was clipped by 3 bases and J by 8 bases, with 19 bases between them. Germline CDR1 LGHDT, CDR2 YNNKEL (reference sequence). CDR3 region: CASSHEARGTPEAFF. The CDR3 DNA sequence: TGTGCCAGCAGCCATGAGGCTAGAGGGACACCCGAAGCTTTCTTT.

V usage is TRBV24-1 and J usage is TRBJ1-5; 7 positions agree with TRBD1. The CDR3 has 15 amino acids. The V and J ends lost 7 bases and 2 bases, in that order; junction bases with no gene match: 7. Germline V lookup: CDR1 KGHDR, CDR2 SFDVKD. CDR3 coding DNA: TGTGCCACCAGCCGTCAGGGGGGAGGCAATCAGCCCCAGCATTTT. This sequence encodes CATSRQGGGNQPQHF.